The entry below describes one T cell receptor (beta chain). Its antigen is undetermined. Likely a read error: the CDR3 ends without its conserved phenylalanine or tryptophan. These data come from a study of shared clonotypes between healthy human individuals. Whole-study results and caveats: Clonotypes shared by all four sorted-subset donors had higher generation probabilities than non-shared clonotypes. The study found 4.5% to 6% of naive CD4 clonotypes shared across a handful of donors.

This was a deep-level run. Clones were sequenced by immunoSEQ multiplex PCR, and TCRdb holds only the in-frame ones, with some missing. The table lists some 1 million clones, 60% to 80% of them singletons, with over 1.3% in the top ten. Source material: memory CD4+ T cells sorted from blood. As to subset: CD45RA-negative fraction. The TCR sequence derives from a man between 18 and 35 years old in good health.

CDR3 amino acids: CASSRSGEFYNSPLHL. CDR3 nucleotide sequence: TGTGCCAGCAGCCGGTCAGGAGAATTTTATAATTCACCCCTCCACCTT. The chain uses TRBV7-2 and TRBJ1-6, with D uncertain. Germline V CDR1 and CDR2: SGHTA, FQGNSA. The CDR3 totals 16 residues. V was pared by 5 bases and J by 4 bases, with 15 bases between.